This TCR beta chain was recorded in a study of beta chain features in type 1 diabetes. Overall study results and limits: In comparison with healthy donors, patients had naive, central memory and Treg TCRB repertoires that appeared more similar.

Of the isolated RNA, all was reverse transcribed, and so the sequenced material was expressed TCRB transcripts. The method was immunoSEQ multiplex PCR; TCRdb's version includes in-frame clones alone and lacks a portion of them. The data contain 860,000 or so clones, roughly 17% of them singletons. The ends lost 8 bases at V and 8 bases at J; junction bases unmatched: 11. Germline CDR1 reads SQVTM; CDR2 reads ANQGSEA. This CDR3 contains 14 residues. Points on this clone: Its antigen is unknown.

In total, each donor contributed a single heparinised blood draw that averaged around 120 mL. The receptor's source is a woman younger than 35 in good health. The sample taken for sequencing was naive CD4+ T cells from blood. The chain couples TRBV29-1 to TRBJ2-1; 11 bases agree with TRBD2. The CDR3, as DNA: TGCAGCAGTTTAGGGCTAGCGGGAGGAGATGAGCAGTTCTTC. Its translation is CSSLGLAGGDEQFF.